This TCR beta chain was sequenced during a study of beta chain features in type 1 diabetes. Study-level findings and limits: A moderate, significant TCRB CDR3 shortening appeared in type 1 diabetes across four CD4+ subsets.

The CDR3 totals 14 residues. Germline V gene sequence: CDR1 GTSNPN, CDR2 SVGIG (reference sequence). V dropped 3 bases and J dropped 7; count of bases not matched to a gene: 12. The entirety of the isolated RNA underwent reverse transcription, so expressed TCRB transcripts were sequenced. Sequencing used immunoSEQ multiplex PCR; TCRdb keeps in-frame clones, though not all of them. This repertoire shows around 690,000 clones, roughly an eighth found once; its top ten account for over 0.1%. This clone was observed a few times. Antigen: not known. The TCR originated in a man aged 25 to 40 with type 1 diabetes. Input material: naive CD4+ T cells from blood. This chain links TRBV30 with TRBJ2-7, with 7 bases identical to TRBD2. Here the CDR3 DNA reads TGTGCCTGGAGCGGGTTAGCGGGCGATTTTGAGCAGTACTTC. It is translated as CAWSGLAGDFEQYF. The full variable domain, in which reference TRBV30 and TRBJ2-7 provide the parts outside the CDR3, is SQTIHQWPATLVQPVGSPLSLECTVEGTSNPNLYWYRQAAGRGLQLLFYSVGIGQISSEVPQNLSASRPQDRQFILSSKKLLLSDSGFYLCAWSGLAGDFEQYFGPGTRLTVT.